This T cell receptor beta chain came from a study of OX40 agonist ivuxolimab in advanced cancers. For context, the study as a whole: Ivuxolimab was an agonistic, fully human IgG2 monoclonal antibody directed against OX40 (CD134), a costimulatory receptor. Intravenous ivuxolimab was administered to patients every 2 weeks at six dose levels: 0.01, 0.1, 0.3, 1.5, 3 and 10 mg/kg. Of the approximately 53 patients in dose escalation, about 20 had hepatocellular carcinoma, approximately 15 had melanoma, 9 had renal cell carcinoma and 9 had head and neck cancer. A male proportion of 70% to 90% and a mean age of around 60 years, ranging from roughly 23 to 85, were recorded for the dose-escalation cohort. Patients were allowed to have had prior anti-PD-1, anti-PD-L1 or anti-CTLA-4 therapy, and roughly two fifths of the dose-escalation patients had been treated with checkpoint inhibitors. Partial responses occurred in three dose-escalation patients: two with cutaneous melanoma and one with hepatocellular carcinoma. Peripheral TCRbeta sequencing was intended to test whether TCR sequence diversity was altered and clonal T-cell expansion was caused by ivuxolimab. The paper reports the monotherapy dose-escalation portion (N ≈ 50 patients) of the phase I ivuxolimab trial.

The germline V gene yields ENHRY for CDR1 and SYGVKD for CDR2. V is pared back by 4 bases and J by 8 bases, with 21 bases lying between the germline termini. Its CDR3 holds 16 amino acids, cysteine through phenylalanine. Only CDR3 DNA is held: 48 bases, read in frame from base 1. The trial excluded patients who had a history of autoimmune disease or were on systemic immunosuppression. In every dose cohort, peripheral blood was drawn for TCR sequencing at baseline, cycle 4 day 1, and cycle 7 day 1. The samples were drawn from a first-in-human, open-label, multicenter phase I dose-escalation trial of ivuxolimab. Adults with locally advanced or metastatic melanoma, renal cell, hepatocellular, or head and neck squamous cell carcinoma were enrolled in the trial. CD4+ and CD8+ T cells were sorted separately from peripheral blood before TCR sequencing. Genomic DNA was extracted from sorted cells for sequencing of the TCRbeta CDR3 region. The immunoSEQ Assay was used to sequence the TCRbeta CDR3 regions. Drawn from immuneACCESS, this table holds only the in-frame rearrangements with V and J called that TCRdb kept. Clones are partly lost; checked studies trace under half to an unresolved V gene and leave the rest unexplained. This sample comprises roughly 88,000 clones, around 87% of them detected only once. About 4.6% of the sample is in the top ten clones.

Overall study results and their limits: Clonal expansion of both CD4+ and CD8+ blood T cells was observed from baseline to week 6 at doses 0.1 to 3.0 mg/kg. The antigen specificity of the clonally expanded peripheral T cells was not determined. Low levels of normalized T-cell clonal expansion were also seen in some patients who did not respond. In the 0.1-3.0 mg/kg groups, partial responders had among the lowest normalized peripheral clonal expansion, particularly in CD8+ T cells. After ivuxolimab, CD8+ T cells had more expanded clones than CD4+ T cells on average.

The table lists this clone with a count of one. Its antigen is unknown. No clone much larger than this one lies a single base away; base qualities are absent. The chain is assembled from TRBV10-3 and TRBJ2-1; the D gene is possibly TRBD2, with 6 bases matching. Material: CD4+ or CD8+ T cells sorted from blood, obtained in a trial of the OX40 agonist ivuxolimab. The source of this sequence is an adult with an advanced solid tumor such as melanoma, head and neck, liver or kidney cancer. The CDR3 region has the sequence CAISAPDIGSGDEQFF. The nucleotide sequence reads TGTGCCATCAGTGCCCCAGATATCGGGAGTGGCGATGAGCAGTTCTTC.